A few counts support the clone carrying this TCR beta chain. Its antigen is unidentified. These data are taken from a study of T cell repertoires in cytomegalovirus infection. TCRdb reanalysed the reads using MiXCR and keeps one entry per CDR3 protein. The data contain about 470,000 distinct CDR3 sequences, approximately 42% of them singletons. This CDR3 has 16 residues. V lost 4 bases, J lost 3 bases, and 16 bases lay in between. Germline V CDR1 and CDR2: LNHDA, SQIVND (reference sequence). Sequences were derived from cultured PBMCs, sampled from culture after CMV antigen stimulation. This receptor was identified in a human donor in good health (CMV status not recorded). Some clones in this sample may be carry-over from other donors' samples. The rearrangement uses TRBV19 and TRBJ1-5; possible D gene TRBD1, 6 bases. Here the CDR3 reads CASSKGQRLNNQPQHF. DNA of the CDR3: TGTGCCAGTAGTAAGGGACAAAGGCTCAACAATCAGCCCCAGCATTTT.